This T cell receptor beta chain was captured by sequencing in a study of T cells in Graves' hyperthyroidism and ophthalmopathy (dated by TCRdb to about 2019). For context, the study as a whole: Peripheral blood was sampled at the time of initial diagnosis, prior to any treatment. The paper reports TCR Vbeta CDR3 sequencing of over 130 peripheral blood samples: approximately 43 ophthalmopathy, some 80 hyperthyroidism and approximately 17 progressor patients. The roughly 90 discovery patients were divided at random into training and test sets in a 7:3 ratio. Prospective prediction of ophthalmopathy was tested in an independent validation cohort of fewer than 20 hyperthyroidism patients and some 17 patients who later progressed to ophthalmopathy. The study also compared thyroid tissue and blood T-cell repertoires from several Graves' hyperthyroidism patients. To identify TCR V-J signatures that set the groups apart, the researchers used a discovery cohort of 90 to 100 patients, made up of roughly 45 with Graves' ophthalmopathy and 55 to 65 with stable Graves' hyperthyroidism. After sampling, hyperthyroidism patients received methimazole starting at 30 mg daily, and ophthalmopathy patients received high-dose intravenous methylprednisolone.

On the study overall, not on this receptor specifically: Most expanded thyroid clonotypes (frequency above 0.001) were also detected in blood, suggesting blood repertoires may reflect thyroid immune responses. Ophthalmopathy was separated from stable hyperthyroidism by a 13 V-J signature model, with approximately 86% sensitivity and about 81% specificity obtained in cross-validation and 80%/75% obtained in testing. In validation, progression to ophthalmopathy was predicted by the model with 70% to 71% sensitivity and 72.22% specificity, a median of approximately 6.5 months before onset. No statistical method was used to set the sample size in advance, and investigators knew the group allocation.

TCR beta CDR3 regions were amplified from RNA transcripts. For the first round of RT-PCR on the TCR CDR3, the HTBI primer set was used together with the Qiagen OneStep RT-PCR kit. Libraries were constructed in a second round of multiplex PCR, after which size selection and purification were carried out. The libraries were sequenced on an Illumina HiSeq2000 using paired-end 100 bp reads. Per the authors' processing: SOAPnuke was used to process the raw data, removing reads that contained adapters or uncalled bases, had a mean Phred below 15, or lacked an exact match to the constant primer or identifier. High-quality paired reads were merged using COPE v1.2.5, and each unique nucleotide sequence was defined as a clonotype. MiTCR v1.1 was used to align clonotypes to the IMGT TRBV, TRBD and TRBJ reference segments. The analysis was restricted to V-J combinations with a frequency above 0.0001, which together covered roughly 99% of the repertoires. The TCS score was defined as the ratio of F50 (clonal expansion) to E x V (chaos), calculated using BLOSUM62-based TCRdist between CDR3 peptides within each V-J. Welch's t-statistics and random forest reduced fewer than 550 V-J features to 13, which were used in a naive Bayes classifier (R e1071). Through fastp at Q25 and MiXCR, TCRdb rebuilt clones from the public reads, retaining in-frame beta chains. Duplicate CDR3 protein sequences are folded into a single record with the most common DNA and genes. V and J calls and clone size were set by TCRdb, not the authors. This sample is represented by approximately 400,000 distinct CDR3 sequences; under 20% of them were singletons. The leading ten clones occupy 35% to 45% of the sample.

This clonotype showed up many times. Its binding antigen is unknown. No base qualities exist here, and no much larger clone lies one base off it. In the ophthalmopathy patients, disease was moderately to severely active, with a Clinical Activity Score of 3 or more, a NOSPECS grade of 4 or more, and a duration of less than 3 months. Any patient with an uncontrolled infection, another autoimmune disease, pregnancy or lactation was excluded. Diagnoses were based on clinical symptoms, serum thyroxine and TRAb, thyroid ultrasound and orbital computed tomography. PBMCs were separated from around 9.1 ml of fresh peripheral blood using Ficoll-Paque density gradient centrifugation. Total RNA was extracted with Trizol reagent, and quality was checked on an Agilent 2100 Bioanalyzer. Deletion took 6 bases off V and 3 bases off J, with a span of 11 bases between the germline ends. From the germline V gene (reference sequence), CDR1 is DFQATT and CDR2 is SNEGSKA. From its cysteine to its phenylalanine, the CDR3 spans 12 amino acids. Only CDR3 DNA remains: 36 bases, in frame from the first base.

Rearrangement joined TRBV20-1 to TRBJ1-2; matching of 6 bases hints at TRBD1 as the D gene. The origin of this receptor is a man between 18 and 35 years old with Graves' ophthalmopathy. Sequencing was done on a sample of blood. The CDR3 amino acid sequence is: CSATGTDYGYTF. The base sequence is TGCAGTGCAACAGGGACGGACTATGGCTACACCTTC.